Presented here are 19 T cell receptor beta chains from one specimen sequenced in a study of neurological immune-mediated disorders. TCRdb analysed the 5' RACE reads with MiXCR anew, one entry per CDR3 protein. The sample lists approximately 82,000 distinct CDR3 sequences, 2.6% seen once, with about 1.1% in the top ten. What was sequenced was PBMCs. These receptors were taken from a woman aged 30 to 39 with multiple sclerosis.

This clonotype was counted at least ten times. The chain recombines TRBV7-3 with TRBJ2-3, with D possibly matching TRBD2 (6 bases). The V end was cut by 0 bases, the J end by 2 bases, with 12 bases between. The CDR3 has 16 residues. Per the germline V gene, CDR1 is SGHTA and CDR2 is FQGTGA. The CDR3 region is CASSLTSGLNTDTQYF. For the CDR3, the DNA is TGTGCCAGCAGCTTAACGAGCGGGCTTAACACAGATACGCAGTATTTT.

This clonotype was seen at least ten times. This chain connects TRBV30 to TRBJ2-1; D perhaps matches TRBD2 (6 bases). CDR1 is GTSNPN, CDR2 SVGIG, per germline (reference sequence). This CDR3 is 12 amino acids long. V lost 3 bases and J lost 8, with 11 bases in between. The CDR3 protein is CAWSGSGDEQFF. The CDR3 nucleotides read TGTGCCTGGAGCGGGAGTGGCGATGAGCAGTTCTTC.

This clonotype was counted many times. This chain connects TRBV20-1 to TRBJ2-2, with a weak D call TRBD1 (5 bases). V was cut by 3 bases and J by 1 base, with 9 bases left in between. The CDR3 length is 14 residues. Looked up from germline, CDR1 is DFQATT and CDR2 is SNEGSKA (reference sequence). CDR3: CSARSRENTGELFF. DNA of the CDR3: TGCAGTGCTAGGTCCAGGGAGAACACCGGGGAGCTGTTTTTT.

This clonotype appeared many times. The J gene is TRBJ1-2, the V gene TRBV28; D might be TRBD1 (6 bases). Germline-derived CDR1 and CDR2 are MDHEN and SYDVKM. The CDR3 extends over 14 amino acids. The germline V and J ends were trimmed by 6 bases and 4 bases, with 15 bases remaining between them. CDR3 coding DNA: TGTGCCAGCAGCCTCTTACAGGGTGGCTATGGCTACACCTTC. Amino acids: CASSLLQGGYGYTF.

This clonotype was counted ten times or more. The chain recombines TRBV7-2 with TRBJ2-7, with no clear D. The CDR3 runs 11 residues. CDR1 is SGHTA, CDR2 FQGNSA, per germline. V shed 6 bases and J shed 4 bases, with 7 bases lying between them. CDR3 DNA: TGTGCCAGCAGTTATAGATACGAGCAGTACTTC. As protein: CASSYRYEQYF.

This clonotype was recorded at least ten times. V gene TRBV29-1 combines with J gene TRBJ2-3, with D possibly being TRBD2 (6 bases). Germline-derived CDR1 and CDR2 are SQVTM and ANQGSEA. The V end was cut by 7 bases, the J end by 4 bases, with 15 bases between. The CDR3 covers 13 residues. In DNA form, the CDR3 reads TGCAGCGGTGGGGGGAATCAGGCAGATACGCAGTATTTT. The encoded protein is CSGGGNQADTQYF.

Many counts were recorded for this clonotype. The J gene is TRBJ2-1, the V gene TRBV6-2 or TRBV6-3; the match to TRBD2 covers 7 bases. Germline V gives CDR1 MNHEY, CDR2 SVGEGT. V shed 2 bases and J 8 bases; nucleotides not matched to a gene: 6. The CDR3 has 14 amino acids. The CDR3 bases are TGTGCCAGCAGTTACGAGGCGGGAGCCCATGAGCAGTTCTTC. Translation: CASSYEAGAHEQFF.

At least ten counts were recorded for this clonotype. This chain links TRBV13 with TRBJ2-5; TRBD2 agrees at 13 bases. The V gene end was trimmed by 5 bases and the J gene end by 4 bases; junction bases not matched to a gene: 4. Germline V gene sequence: CDR1 PRHDT, CDR2 FYEKMQ (reference sequence). CDR3 length: 15 amino acids. In nucleotides, the CDR3 is TGTGCCAGCAGCCCCCGGACTAGCGGGAGAGAGACCCAGTACTTC. Translation: CASSPRTSGRETQYF.

This clonotype was seen many times. The rearrangement links TRBV5-1 to TRBJ1-1; tentatively, D is TRBD1 (5 bases). The germline V gene has CDR1 SGHRS and CDR2 YFSETQ. The V end lost 4 bases, the J end lost 3 bases, and 13 bases lay between the germline ends. There are 14 residues in the CDR3. CDR3: CASSPWGGDTEAFF. The CDR3 DNA is TGCGCCAGCAGCCCCTGGGGGGGGGACACTGAAGCTTTCTTT.

This clonotype was detected ten times or more. The J gene is TRBJ2-2, the V gene TRBV7-7; 8 nucleotides align to TRBD2. Germline V gene sequence: CDR1 SSHAT, CDR2 FNYEAQ (reference sequence). This CDR3 is 13 amino acids long. V was clipped by 4 bases and J by 7 bases; unmatched bases: 2. Here the CDR3 DNA reads TGTGCCAGCAGCTCACTAGCGGACGGGGAGCTGTTTTTT. Protein: CASSSLADGELFF.

This clonotype was detected many times. The rearrangement joins TRBV5-6 to TRBJ2-2, with unresolved D. The germline V gene encodes CDR1 SGHDT and CDR2 YYEEEE. CDR3 length: 13 residues. V lost 5 bases, J lost 1 base, and 6 bases lay in between. The CDR3 DNA is TGTGCCAGCAGGTTAGGGAACACCGGGGAGCTGTTTTTT. Its protein is CASRLGNTGELFF. Complete variable domain (other parts from reference TRBV5-6 and TRBJ2-2): DAGVTQSPTHLIKTRGQQVTLRCSPKSGHDTVSWYQQALGQGPQFIFQYYEEEERQRGNFPDRFSGHQFPNYSSELNVNALLLGDSALYLCASRLGNTGELFFGEGSRLTVL.

In its sample, this clonotype was seen many times. CDR3 protein: CASQEGTANTGELFF. In DNA, the CDR3 is TGTGCCAGCCAGGAGGGGACGGCGAACACCGGGGAGCTGTTTTTT. The chain combines TRBV2 with TRBJ2-2; a weak D match, TRBD2 (6 bases). V lost 8 bases, J lost 0 bases, and 13 bases lay in between. This CDR3 is 15 amino acids long. Germline loops: CDR1 SNHLY, CDR2 FYNNEI.

The V and J genes are TRBV7-2 and TRBJ1-1; D possibly corresponds to TRBD1 (6 bases). The germline V gene encodes CDR1 SGHTA and CDR2 FQGNSA. Trimming shortened V by 5 bases and J by 1 base, and 23 bases separated the two germline ends. CDR3 size: 18 residues. CDR3 bases: TGTGCCAGCAGCCTCGCTGACAGGCCTCTTGGGTCGAACACTGAAGCTTTCTTT. Its protein product is CASSLADRPLGSNTEAFF.

Many counts were recorded for this clonotype. The chain has TRBV12-3 or TRBV12-4 and TRBJ1-2; 11 nucleotides align to TRBD1. The J segment lost 4 bases and the V segment lost 1 base, leaving 2 bases of the junction unmatched. This CDR3 spans 15 amino acids. The CDR3 reads CASSLGGTGGYGYTF. The DNA of the CDR3 is TGTGCCAGCAGTTTAGGTGGGACAGGGGGCTATGGCTACACCTTC.

This clonotype has a count of ten or more. CDR3 in DNA: TGTGCCAGCAGCCAGTTCCGGGACAGAACCTACGAGCAGTACTTC. This gives the protein CASSQFRDRTYEQYF. The chain recombines TRBV4-2 with TRBJ2-7, with 7 bases aligning to TRBD1. CDR3 length: 15 residues. V trimming: 3 bases; J trimming: 2 bases; junction bases outside the gene matches: 7. Germline loops: CDR1 LGHNA, CDR2 YNFKEQ.

This clonotype was counted many times. The rearrangement joins TRBV20-1 to TRBJ1-5; 9 nucleotides line up with TRBD1. In germline, CDR1 is DFQATT, CDR2 SNEGSKA (reference sequence). V dropped 5 bases and J dropped 5; count of bases not matched to a gene: 4. The CDR3 is 13 amino acids. CDR3 DNA: TGCAGTGCTTTGGGACAGGGATATCAGCCCCAGCATTTT. This encodes CSALGQGYQPQHF.

Ten or more counts support this clonotype. This rearrangement joins TRBV28 to TRBJ1-1; D perhaps matches TRBD1 (5 bases). V lost 5 bases and J lost 0, with 16 bases in between. Germline values: CDR1 MDHEN, CDR2 SYDVKM. The CDR3 has 16 residues. CDR3 in amino acids: CASSPTPQGVNTEAFF. For the CDR3, the DNA is TGTGCCAGCAGTCCCACCCCGCAGGGCGTGAACACTGAAGCTTTCTTT.

In its sample, this clonotype was seen many times. The gene calls are TRBV6-5 and TRBJ2-1, with TRBD2 identical over 9 bases. The CDR3 spans 17 residues. Losses at the gene ends were 7 bases for V and 3 bases for J; bases not matched to a gene: 13. The germline V gene encodes CDR1 MNHEY and CDR2 SVGAGI. Written as DNA, the CDR3 is TGTGCCAGCACCCAGGGGGTAGCGGGAGTAGGCTACAATGAGCAGTTCTTC. Protein: CASTQGVAGVGYNEQFF.

This clonotype was recorded at least ten times. This chain links TRBV6-5 with TRBJ2-7, with 7 bases that match TRBD1. Germline V gene lookup returns CDR1 MNHEY and CDR2 SVGAGI. Unmatched junction bases numbered 5, after V lost 6 bases and J lost 6 bases. The CDR3 has 12 amino acids. CDR3 protein: CASRGTAREQYF. The DNA of the CDR3 is TGTGCCAGCAGGGGGACAGCCCGCGAGCAGTACTTC.